This paragraph reports one T cell receptor beta chain. This entry belongs to a study of blood T cell repertoires in COVID-19. About the research overall: From T cells, B-cell-depleted T cells, or PBMCs came the material, which was cDNA or gDNA.

The CDR3 is 15 residues long. J gave up 3 bases and V 5 bases, and 6 bases lay outside the gene matches. Germline values: CDR1 SGHAT, CDR2 FQNNGV. Per the original methods: Reference gene primer amplification yielded estimated nucleated cell counts. Assay: immunoSEQ multiplex PCR; the TCRdb copy retains only in-frame clones and omits some. That table furnishes V, J and clone size, whereas the DNA furnished D and trimming. The sample has approximately 450,000 clones, roughly 91% seen once. The J gene is TRBJ1-4, the V gene TRBV11-2, with 7 bases identical to TRBD1. The source material was peripheral blood. The sequence was collected from a woman aged 25 to 39 with acute or convalescent COVID-19. Here the CDR3 reads CASSPPTGSNEKLFF. The CDR3 DNA is TGTGCCAGCAGCCCTCCGACAGGGTCTAATGAAAAACTGTTTTTT.